Listed below are T cell receptor beta chains from one sample, sequenced in a study of regulatory and conventional T cells in RAG deficiency. Produced via immunoSEQ multiplex PCR; TCRdb's table is partial and in-frame only. The repertoire holds tens of thousands of clones, approximately 96% seen once, with 0.35% to 0.4% in the top ten. These data also formed part of another study, on regulatory T cells.

The sequenced material came from CD25- CD4+ T cells sorted from blood. These receptors were obtained from a human donor in good health. The CDR3 runs from the conserved cysteine through the conserved F or W. D genes are given only for firm matches. The listing skips clone size in some rows; elsewhere it reads once, few, many or a size class.

v_call	clone_size	j_call	d_call	cdr3_nt	cdr3_aa
TRBV5-4	-	TRBJ2-7	TRBD2	TGTGCCAGCAGCTCGGCGGGACTAGCGGGGAACTACGAGCAGTACTTC	CASSSAGLAGNYEQYF
TRBV6-1	-	TRBJ2-1	TRBD2	TGTGCCAGCAGTGAAGGGATAGCGGGAGGCAATGAGCAGTTCTTC	CASSEGIAGGNEQFF
TRBV4-1	-	TRBJ1-6	TRBD1	TGCGCCAGCAGCCAGACAGGGGGTGAGGATTCACCCCTCCACTTT	CASSQTGGEDSPLHF
TRBV4-1	few	TRBJ1-2	-	TGCGCCAGCAGCCAAGATCCCCGAGCTAACTATGGCTACACCTTC	CASSQDPRANYGYTF
TRBV7-2	-	TRBJ2-7	-	TGTGCCAGCAGCACGGGGGGCAAATCATACGAGCAGTACTTC	CASSTGGKSYEQYF
TRBV18	-	TRBJ2-7	TRBD2	TGTGCCAGCTCACCCGGACTAGCGGGAGTCAGCGAGCAGTACTTC	CASSPGLAGVSEQYF
TRBV6-6	-	TRBJ2-1	TRBD2	TGTGCCAGCAGTTCCACTAGCGGAGAGCAGTTCTTC	CASSSTSGEQFF
TRBV5-6	-	TRBJ2-7	TRBD1	TGTGCCAGCAGCTTAACGGGACAGGGTACCTACGAGCAGTACTTC	CASSLTGQGTYEQYF
TRBV6-5	-	TRBJ2-5	TRBD2	TGTGCCAGCAGCCAAACTAGCGGGGAATGGGAGACCCAGTACTTC	CASSQTSGEWETQYF
TRBV2	-	TRBJ1-2	-	TGTGCCAGCAGTTATCAGGGGACCTATGGCTACACCTTC	CASSYQGTYGYTF
TRBV10-2	-	TRBJ2-7	-	TGCGCCAGCAGTGAGTCGTTACAGACATCCTACGAGCAGTACTTC	CASSESLQTSYEQYF
TRBV5-1	-	TRBJ2-3	TRBD2	TGCGCCAGCAGCTTACCTCTGACTAGCGGGAGGGAGACAGATACGCAGTATTTT	CASSLPLTSGRETDTQYF
TRBV29-1	-	TRBJ2-1	-	TGCAGCGTTGTCGGGAGAAATGAGCAGTTCTTC	CSVVGRNEQFF
TRBV5-6	-	TRBJ2-7	TRBD2	TGTGCCAGCACCCTGGGGAGCGGGAGGCCCCACGAGCAGTACTTC	CASTLGSGRPHEQYF
TRBV9	-	TRBJ2-1	-	TGTGCCAGCAGCGTCCGGGACAGGGGTATAGTAGCGGGAGAAGGGGAGCAGTTCTTC	CASSVRDRGIVAGEGEQFF
TRBV11-2	-	TRBJ2-2	TRBD1	TGTGCCAGCAGCTCCCTGCGGACAGGGAGTGGTTCGAATCCCGGGGAGCTGTTTTTT	CASSSLRTGSGSNPGELFF
TRBV7-3	-	TRBJ2-2	-	TGTGCCAGCAGCTTTACGTCCGGTGGGGAGCTGTTTTTT	CASSFTSGGELFF
TRBV7-6	-	TRBJ1-6	TRBD1	TGTGCCAGCAGCCTAGGGACAGGGAGTTCACCCCTCCACTTT	CASSLGTGSSPLHF
TRBV7-9	-	TRBJ1-1	TRBD1	TGTGCCAGCAGCTCAACACAGGGGAATACTGAAGCTTTCTTT	CASSSTQGNTEAFF
TRBV5-1	-	TRBJ2-3	TRBD2	TGCGCCAGCAGCTTGACTAGCGGCACAGATACGCAGTATTTT	CASSLTSGTDTQYF
TRBV30	-	TRBJ1-2	-	TGTGCCTGGAGGGGGGGGGCGAGTCCTAACTATGGCTACACCTTC	CAWRGGASPNYGYTF
TRBV9	-	TRBJ2-7	TRBD2	TGTGCCAGCAGCATCAAAGCGGGGGGGTTCGACGAGCAGTACTTC	CASSIKAGGFDEQYF
TRBV5-6	-	TRBJ1-5	TRBD1	TGTGCCAGCACCTCCGGGACAGTCAATCAGCCCCAGCATTTT	CASTSGTVNQPQHF
TRBV6-6	-	TRBJ2-7	TRBD2	TGTGCCAGCAGGACTAGCGGGAGAAACTACGAGCAGTACTTC	CASRTSGRNYEQYF
TRBV2	-	TRBJ1-4	TRBD1	TGTGCCAGCGGGAGGACAGGGGGCGGCGAAAAACTGTTTTTT	CASGRTGGGEKLFF
TRBV27	-	TRBJ1-2	-	TGTGCCAGCAGTATGAGTAGAAACTATGGCTACACCTTC	CASSMSRNYGYTF
TRBV19	-	TRBJ1-5	-	TGTGCCAGTAAATCCGGGACAACAGGGAATCAGCCCCAGCATTTT	CASKSGTTGNQPQHF
TRBV6-5	-	TRBJ1-1	TRBD1	TGTGCCAGCAGTTACTCTACAGGGGACACTGAAGCTTTCTTT	CASSYSTGDTEAFF
TRBV29-1	once	TRBJ2-7	-	TGCAGCGCAGCCCGGCAGGCCTCCTACGAGCAGTACTTC	CSAARQASYEQYF